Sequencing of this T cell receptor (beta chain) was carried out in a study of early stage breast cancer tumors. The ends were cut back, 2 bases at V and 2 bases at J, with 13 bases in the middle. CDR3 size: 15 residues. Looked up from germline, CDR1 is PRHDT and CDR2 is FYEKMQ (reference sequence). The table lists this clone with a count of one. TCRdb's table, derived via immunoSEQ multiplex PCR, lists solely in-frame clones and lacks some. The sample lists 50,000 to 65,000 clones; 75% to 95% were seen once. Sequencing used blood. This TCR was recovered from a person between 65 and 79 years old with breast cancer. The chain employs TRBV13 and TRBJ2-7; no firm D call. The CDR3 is CASSLLAGITYEQYF. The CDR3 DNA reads TGTGCCAGCAGCTTACTTGCAGGAATAACCTACGAGCAGTACTTC.